The clone carrying this TCR beta chain was found many times. TCRdb passed the 5' RACE reads through MiXCR, listing each CDR3 protein once. The repertoire holds 200,000 to 250,000 distinct CDR3 sequences, 6% to 7.5% seen once, with roughly 0.9% in the top ten. Germline CDR1 reads KGHSH; CDR2 reads LQKENI. Trimming took off 11 bases at V and 2 bases at J, with 16 bases between the two ends. There are 13 residues in the CDR3. The sample originates from a study of T cells after yellow fever vaccination. V gene TRBV18 combines with J gene TRBJ2-7, with D unresolved. This clonotype originated in a man aged 25-45 years who received the YFV17D yellow fever vaccine. Here the sequenced sample was CD4+ T cells sorted from PBMCs, taken 15 days after the yellow fever booster vaccination. In DNA, the CDR3 is TGTGCCTCCTCCCGTTCCGGACCCTACGAGCAGTACTTC. Its protein is CASSRSGPYEQYF. The whole variable domain, filled in from reference TRBV18 and TRBJ2-7, reads NAGVMQNPRHLVRRRGQEARLRCSPMKGHSHVYWYRQLPEEGLKFMVYLQKENIIDESGMPKERFSAEFPKEGPSILRIQQVVRGDSAAYFCASSRSGPYEQYFGPGTRLTVT.